Presented here are 3 T cell receptor beta chains from one specimen sequenced in a study of T cell clonality in common variable immunodeficiency. TCRdb's copy holds only in-frame clones and misses some; the assay was immunoSEQ multiplex PCR. Altogether around 81,000 clones were found in the sample, and no singletons occur. Sequenced material: peripheral blood mononuclear cells. The source is a person aged 18-69 years in good health.

This clone was counted at least ten times. The read ends 3 residues early relative to the CDR3; the germline J gene fills the gap. This rearrangement joins TRBV20-1 to TRBJ2-7; 9 nucleotides align to TRBD1. CDR1 is DFQATT and CDR2 is SNEGSKA in the germline V gene (reference sequence). The CDR3 contains 14 residues. Trimming took 5 bases from V and 5 from J; bases not matched to a gene: 10. CDR3 amino acids: CSAPLRDRDNEQYF. The part of the CDR3 DNA that was read is TGCAGTGCTCCCTTAAGGGACAGGGACAACGAG.

This clone has a count of ten or more. The missing CDR3 end, 3 residues past where the read stops, is filled in from the germline J gene. The J gene is TRBJ2-5, the V gene TRBV5-5; maybe TRBD1 (5 bases). Trimming shortened V by 4 bases and J by 4 bases, and 14 bases separated the two germline ends. The CDR3 is 14 amino acids. Germline assignment: CDR1 SGHKS and CDR2 YYEKEE (reference sequence). Incomplete CDR3 DNA: TGTGCCAGCAGCGTGCCTTTGGGGCGAGAGACC. Residues: CASSVPLGRET. The full CDR3 protein reads CASSVPLGRETQYF.

This clone was seen at least ten times. The read terminates 3 residues before the CDR3 end, so the remaining end is supplied by the germline J gene. V usage is TRBV18 and J usage is TRBJ2-7; 7 positions agree with TRBD1. Trimming at V came to 0 bases and at J to 0 bases, leaving 2 bases not matched to a gene. Per the germline V gene, CDR1 is KGHSH and CDR2 is LQKENI. The CDR3 covers 15 residues. Partial CDR3 DNA: TGTGCCAGCTCACCACCGTCAGGGGGCTCCTACGAG. This encodes CASSPPSGGSYE. The CDR3, in full, reads CASSPPSGGSYEQYF.